One sample yielded the 10 T cell receptor beta chains listed below, sequenced in a study of T cells in women clearing cervical HPV infection. The table came from immunoSEQ multiplex PCR; TCRdb's copy has only in-frame clones and leaves some out. With over 10,000 clones in the sample, the ten largest clones hold roughly 9.4%. Sequencing was carried out using blood buffy coat. The receptors were sampled from a woman aged 18 to 75 with a cervical HPV16 infection that either progressed to CIN3+ or cleared (not recorded which).

A remark on this clone: Read coverage stops 3 residues before the CDR3 terminus; the germline J gene supplies the remainder. The same CDR3 can be traced to other DNA sequences in this sample. The chain combines TRBV14 with TRBJ2-7; 8 nucleotides line up with TRBD1. This CDR3 region has 15 residues. With 2 bases clipped from V and 0 bases from J, the junction kept 3 bases outside the gene matches. Germline V lookup: CDR1 SGHDN, CDR2 FVKESK. CDR3: CASSQRTGSSYEQYF. Partial CDR3 DNA: TGTGCCAGCAGCCAACGGACAGGGAGCTCCTACGAG.

Concerning this clone itself: The read finishes 3 residues shy of the CDR3 end, and the germline J gene is used to complete it. The V gene is TRBV30, the J gene TRBJ2-3; 10 bases map to TRBD1. This CDR3 contains 13 residues. From germline, CDR1 is GTSNPN and CDR2 SVGIG (reference sequence). The chain's CDR3 is CAWQTGGNQPQYF. CDR3 DNA, as far as it was read: TGTGCCTGGCAGACAGGGGGCAATCAGCCG.

Of note for this clone: The CDR3 end is not reached by the read, which stops 3 residues before it; the germline J gene fills it in. V gene TRBV7-7 combines with J gene TRBJ2-5, with D possibly TRBD2 on 6 matching bases. This CDR3 region has 14 residues. The ends were cut back, 4 bases at V and 0 bases at J, with 9 bases in the middle. Germline values: CDR1 SSHAT, CDR2 FNYEAQ (reference sequence). The chain's CDR3 is CASSSGGDQETQYF. The sequenced part of the CDR3 DNA is TGTGCCAGCAGCTCAGGAGGGGACCAAGAGACC.

To note about this clone: The CDR3 end is not reached by the read, which stops 3 residues before it; the germline J gene fills it in. This chain uses TRBV2 with TRBJ2-1; TRBD2 aligns across 12 bases. This CDR3 comprises 15 residues. The germline gives CDR1 SNHLY, CDR2 FYNNEI. V was pared by 4 bases and J by 8 bases, with 6 bases of the junction left unmatched. The chain's CDR3 is CASSALAGGGDEQFF. The CDR3 bases that were read are TGTGCCAGCAGTGCGCTAGCGGGGGGGGGTGATGAG.

Remarks on this clone: The read ends 3 residues shy of where the CDR3 ends; the end is completed using the germline J gene. This rearrangement joins TRBV5-4 to TRBJ2-1, with D possibly matching TRBD1 (5 bases). The germline V and J ends were trimmed by 0 bases and 5 bases, with 6 bases remaining between them. CDR3 length: 13 residues. Germline CDR1 is SGHNT and CDR2 is YYREEE (reference sequence). CDR3 bases read: TGTGCCAGCAGCTTGGCAGGGAACAATGAG. Translation gives CASSLAGNNE. The complete CDR3 sequence is CASSLAGNNEQFF.

Comment on this clone: Coverage ceases 3 residues before the CDR3 finishes, and the germline J gene fills in the end. The genes are TRBV9 and TRBJ2-2, with no clear D. Trimming removed 5 bases at V and 7 bases at J, with 12 bases between. Germline CDR1 and CDR2: SGDLS and YYNGEE. The CDR3 contains 13 residues. The CDR3 bases that were read are TGTGCCAGCAGTTTACCAGGTGGCGGGGAG. Its protein is CASSLPGGGE. The entire CDR3 protein is CASSLPGGGELFF.

A note on this clone: The read halts 3 residues ahead of the CDR3 end, with the missing end drawn from the germline J gene. The rearrangement links TRBV7-7 to TRBJ2-3, with 8 bases aligning to TRBD2. Germline V CDR1 and CDR2: SSHAT, FNYEAQ (reference sequence). Germline trimming cut 5 bases from V and 1 base from J; bases unmatched to any gene: 5. The CDR3 runs 15 residues. CDR3 region: CASSRGLAGTDTQYF. The CDR3 bases that were read are TGTGCCAGCAGCCGTGGACTAGCAGGCACAGATACG.

Turning to this clone: The read gets to within 3 residues of the CDR3 end, and the germline J gene fills in the rest. The V gene is TRBV19, the J gene TRBJ1-2; tentative D call: TRBD1 (6 bases). V shed 3 bases and J shed 3 bases, with 8 bases lying between them. Germline V gene lookup returns CDR1 LNHDA and CDR2 SQIVND (reference sequence). The CDR3 has 13 amino acids. CDR3 sequence: CASSMDSYYGYTF. CDR3 bases read: TGTGCCAGTAGTATGGACAGCTACTATGGC.

Of note for this clone: The DNA ends 3 residues before the CDR3 does, and the rest of the CDR3 is filled in from the germline J gene. This chain joins TRBV7-9 and TRBJ2-5, with TRBD1 matching over 9 bases. V was pared by 4 bases and J by 4 bases, with 4 bases of the junction left unmatched. The CDR3 is 14 amino acids. Germline values: CDR1 SEHNR, CDR2 FQNEAQ (reference sequence). CDR3 DNA (partial): TGTGCCAGCAGCTCGGACAGGGGCAGAGAGACC. It codes for CASSSDRGRET. The CDR3 in full is CASSSDRGRETQYF.

About this clone: The read ends 3 residues before the CDR3 terminus; that terminus is restored from the germline J gene. This chain connects TRBV4-2 to TRBJ1-4; no definite D call. The CDR3 consists of 16 residues. V dropped 0 bases and J dropped 3 bases, with 11 bases sitting between them. Germline V gene lookup returns CDR1 LGHNA and CDR2 YNFKEQ. The CDR3 DNA, read in part, is TGTGCCAGCAGCCAAGATTACGGGGTCCCTAATGAAAAA. The encoded protein is CASSQDYGVPNEK. The full CDR3 protein is CASSQDYGVPNEKLFF.